This T cell receptor (beta chain) is drawn from a study of long-term antiretroviral therapy in people with HIV (dated by TCRdb to 2022 to 2024). At the level of the whole study: Collection of the earliest samples took place about a decade ahead of the 2015 WHO recommendation for immediate ART, at a time when ART was typically delayed until CD4 counts fell. A retrospective serial study tested whether changes in peripheral blood TRB repertoire composition and diversity were associated with ART initiation and durable HIV suppression. A total of about 180 cryopreserved PBMC samples were contributed to the cohort by 30 adults with confirmed HIV infection, with samples collected serially over a mean of approximately 6 years (range 1-12). Among the 30 or so participants with HIV, eleven were female. No cross-contamination during QIAcube processing was seen in test extractions of a monoclonal T-cell line run alongside approximately 36 polyclonal samples. What the authors observed across the whole study: CDR3 length ranges in HIV repertoires were narrower than in controls, and network structure suggested an antigen-experienced repertoire with only a slight naive shift after ART. Inferences about post-ART repertoire changes were limited because no data were available on ART adherence, viral resistance or therapy changes. The repertoire was dominated across all time points by expanded TRB clones identified before ART initiation, although this dominance was seen to fluctuate and to decrease in many PLHIV after ART. A significant increase in TRB diversity was found to be associated with ART initiation, although TRB diversity was observed to remain significantly below that of transplant donor controls even after long-term ART. Samples dated from the mid-2000s to the late 2010s, and the ART regimens used may be less effective than current ones. Because pre-ART samples had limited cell numbers, profiling was done on unsorted PBMC rather than on sorted CD4+ and CD8+ T cells. Owing to limited PBMC availability, only the TCR beta chain was sequenced, without alpha chain pairing.

To be included, a participant needed at least one PBMC sample from before ART initiation plus at least two post-ART samples. Every participant with HIV received treatment in the United States of America. Before DNA extraction, cryopreserved samples of about 0.95-11 million PBMC were thawed and then washed. At the time of the earliest PBMC sample, participants with HIV were aged between about 20 and 54 years. Each participant contributed PBMC samples from 1-4 timepoints before ART initiation and 2-8 timepoints after ART initiation, with a median of 7 samples. For every participant, serial HIV viral load, CD4+ T-cell count, ART history and demographic data were obtained. Using a Qiagen kit on a QIAcube, genomic DNA was extracted from unsorted PBMC, with samples processed in batches of 12. The immunoSEQ hsTCRB v3.0 assay was used at survey level resolution to sequence the TRB variable region. The target sequencing depth for TRB was about 35,000-50,000 T-cell genomes per sample. An Illumina MiSeq with a v3 150-cycle kit was used to sequence the pooled TRB libraries. In the authors' own workflow: Analysis of repertoires was carried out in R inside a reproducible Nextflow workflow spanning QC, data transformation and analysis. LymphoSeq2, an R package for AIRR-Seq data exploration, was used to implement custom analyses. Four samples that yielded fewer than 5000 total TRB sequences were excluded, so that about 200 HIV repertoires were analyzed. Among the 180 to 200 HIV repertoires that were kept, roughly 58 were collected before ART initiation and more than 120 were collected after ART initiation. Each repertoire was downsampled to 5000 TRB nucleotide sequences, and summary statistics were averaged across 100 downsampling iterations. Only TRB sequences with CDR3 regions of at least seven amino acids were retained for analysis. A Shannon entropy-derived clonality score and the Gini coefficient were used to measure diversity. In the repertoire networks, any two of the top 5000 CDR3 amino acid sequences were linked whenever the two sequences differed by an edit distance of one. For TRB CDR3 amino acid sequences, GLIPH2 was used to predict antigen specificity groups and MHC restriction. Known CMV, EBV, HIV or tissue antigen associations were flagged by matching CDR3 amino acid sequences against VDJdb and McPAS-TCR. Pre-ART, post-ART and control groups were compared with Wilcoxon signed-rank tests and Holm-Bonferroni correction. TCRdb limited this immuneACCESS table to in-frame rearrangements with V and J called. A share of clones is missing; checked studies link under half to unresolved V genes, and the rest is unexplained. V and J calls and clone size are copied from that table; D and trimming were computed from the DNA. Here the sample has 6,700 or so clones; roughly 74% occur a single time. The ten most abundant clones make up 7.5% of the sample.

The CDR1 and CDR2 encoded by the germline V gene (reference sequence) are SEHNR and FQNEAQ. V was cut back by 5 bases and J by 2 bases, leaving a gap of 9 bases between them. Including the terminal cysteine and phenylalanine, the CDR3 comprises 13 residues. Only the CDR3 part of the read is kept: 39 bases, read in frame from the first base. As for this clone: Its antigen is currently not known. No per-base quality is available; no much larger clone lies one base away.

The receptor comes from a man between 18 and 29 years old with HIV. The receptor chain draws on TRBV7-9 and TRBJ1-2; the D gene cannot be resolved reliably. The specimen comprised unsorted PBMCs, sampled 0.1 years before starting antiretroviral therapy. The CDR3: CASSNHRNYGYTF. The DNA is TGTGCCAGCAGCAACCACAGAAACTATGGCTACACCTTC.